This TCR beta chain derives from a study of Ad26.COV2.S vaccination and SARS-CoV-2 variants. Whole-study context: Intramuscularly, Ad26.COV2.S was given either once or twice, 56 days apart.

Clones were read by immunoSEQ multiplex PCR, and TCRdb kept only the in-frame ones, dropping some. The sample includes 440,000 or so clones, about 88% of them seen just once. Treatment given: around 19 received Ad26.COV2.S at low or high dose, single or two shots; several received placebo; per-sample allocation not given. Sampling happened 63 days after the first vaccine or placebo injection. Participants' vaccine, an Ad26 vector, delivered Wuhan-strain SARS-CoV-2 spike. Germline lookup yields CDR1 SGHVS and CDR2 FQNEAQ. Deletions cut 6 bases from V and 3 bases from J, with 18 bases between. The length of the CDR3 is 16 residues.

The TCR sequence derives from a person aged 18 to 59 who received the Ad26.COV2.S COVID-19 vaccine or a placebo. The sequenced sample was peripheral blood, obtained in a trial of Ad26.COV2.S vaccine versus placebo. This sequence joins TRBV7-8 and TRBJ1-5; possibly TRBD1 for D (5 bases). CDR3 DNA sequence: TGTGCCAGCAGTCAACTCGGGACCAATCTCAATCAGCCCCAGCATTTT. This codes for CASSQLGTNLNQPQHF.